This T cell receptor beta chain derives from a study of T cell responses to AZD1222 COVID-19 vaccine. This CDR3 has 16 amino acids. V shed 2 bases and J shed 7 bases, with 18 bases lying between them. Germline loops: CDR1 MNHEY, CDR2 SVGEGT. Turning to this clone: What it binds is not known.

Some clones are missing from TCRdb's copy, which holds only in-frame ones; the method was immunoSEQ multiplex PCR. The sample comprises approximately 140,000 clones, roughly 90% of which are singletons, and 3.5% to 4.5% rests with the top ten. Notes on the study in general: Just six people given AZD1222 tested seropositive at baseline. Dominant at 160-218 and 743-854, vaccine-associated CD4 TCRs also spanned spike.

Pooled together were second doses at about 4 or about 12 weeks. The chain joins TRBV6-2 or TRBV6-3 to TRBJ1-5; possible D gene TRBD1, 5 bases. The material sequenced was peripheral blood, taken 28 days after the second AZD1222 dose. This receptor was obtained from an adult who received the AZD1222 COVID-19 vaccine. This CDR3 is CASSYDEGSARQPQHF. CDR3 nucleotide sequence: TGTGCCAGCAGTTACGACGAGGGGTCAGCAAGGCAGCCCCAGCATTTT.